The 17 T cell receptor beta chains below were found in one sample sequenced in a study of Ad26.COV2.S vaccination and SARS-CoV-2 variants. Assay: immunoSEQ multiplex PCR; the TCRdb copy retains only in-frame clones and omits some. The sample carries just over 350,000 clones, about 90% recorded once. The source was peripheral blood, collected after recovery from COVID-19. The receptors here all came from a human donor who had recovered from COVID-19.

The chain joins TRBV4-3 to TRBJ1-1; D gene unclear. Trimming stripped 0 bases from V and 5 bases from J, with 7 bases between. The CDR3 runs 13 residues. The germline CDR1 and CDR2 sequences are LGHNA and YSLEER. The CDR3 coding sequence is TGCGCCAGCAGCCAAGAGGTGGGGACTGAAGCTTTCTTT. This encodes CASSQEVGTEAFF.

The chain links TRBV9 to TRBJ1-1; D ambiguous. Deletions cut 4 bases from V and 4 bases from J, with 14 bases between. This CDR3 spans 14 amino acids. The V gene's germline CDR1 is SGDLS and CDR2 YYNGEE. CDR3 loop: CASSPPLGRTEAFF. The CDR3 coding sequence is TGTGCCAGCAGCCCTCCTTTAGGCCGCACTGAAGCTTTCTTT. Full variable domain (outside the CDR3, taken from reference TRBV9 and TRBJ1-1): DSGVTQTPKHLITATGQRVTLRCSPRSGDLSVYWYQQSLDQGLQFLIQYYNGEERAKGNILERFSAQQFPDLHSELNLSSLELGDSALYFCASSPPLGRTEAFFGQGTRLTVV.

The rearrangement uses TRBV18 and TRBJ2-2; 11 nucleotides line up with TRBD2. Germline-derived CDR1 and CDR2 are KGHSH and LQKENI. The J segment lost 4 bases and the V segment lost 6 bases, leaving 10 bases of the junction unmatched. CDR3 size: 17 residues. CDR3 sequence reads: CASSPLTSGESTGELFF. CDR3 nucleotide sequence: TGTGCCAGCTCCCCTTTGACTAGCGGGGAGTCCACCGGGGAGCTGTTTTTT.

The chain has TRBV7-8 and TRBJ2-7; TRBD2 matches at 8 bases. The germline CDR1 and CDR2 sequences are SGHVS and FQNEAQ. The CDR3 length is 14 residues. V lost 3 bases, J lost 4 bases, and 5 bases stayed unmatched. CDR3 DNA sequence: TGTGCCAGCAGCTTCCCCGGACTAGCATACGAGCAGTACTTC. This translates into CASSFPGLAYEQYF.

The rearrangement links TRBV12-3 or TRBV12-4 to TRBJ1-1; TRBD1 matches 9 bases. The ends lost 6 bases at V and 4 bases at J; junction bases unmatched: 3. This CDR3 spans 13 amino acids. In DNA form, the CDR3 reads TGTGCCAGCAGGGACAGGGGCCTCACTGAAGCTTTCTTT. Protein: CASRDRGLTEAFF.

This CDR3 reads CASKKEQGNTDTQYF. In DNA, the CDR3 is TGTGCCAGCAAAAAAGAACAGGGTAACACAGATACGCAGTATTTT. V is TRBV27 and J is TRBJ2-3; possible D gene TRBD1, 6 bases. V shed 7 bases and J shed 2 bases, with 16 bases lying between them. Per the germline V gene, CDR1 is MNHEY and CDR2 is SMNVEV (reference sequence). The CDR3 is made up of 15 amino acids.

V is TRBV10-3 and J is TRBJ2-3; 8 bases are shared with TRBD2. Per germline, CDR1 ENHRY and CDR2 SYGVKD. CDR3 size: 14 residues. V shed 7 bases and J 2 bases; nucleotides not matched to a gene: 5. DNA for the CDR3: TGTGCCATCACGGGGGGGGCGACCACAGATACGCAGTATTTT. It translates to CAITGGATTDTQYF.

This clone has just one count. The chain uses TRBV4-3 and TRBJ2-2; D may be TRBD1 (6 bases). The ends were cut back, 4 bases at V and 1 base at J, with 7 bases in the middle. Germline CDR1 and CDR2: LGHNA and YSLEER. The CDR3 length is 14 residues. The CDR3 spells CASSPDRNTGELFF. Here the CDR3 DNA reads TGCGCCAGCAGCCCGGACAGGAACACCGGGGAGCTGTTTTTT.

The CDR3 here is CASSGTGGAYPYEQYF. CDR3 in DNA: TGTGCCAGCAGCGGGACAGGGGGCGCGTACCCTTACGAGCAGTACTTC. The chain recombines TRBV5-4 with TRBJ2-7, with 12 bases identical to TRBD1. Germline values: CDR1 SGHNT, CDR2 YYREEE (reference sequence). The CDR3 is made up of 16 amino acids. Losses at the gene ends were 4 bases for V and 4 bases for J; bases not matched to a gene: 9.

CDR3 sequence reads: CASSELAGGLETQYF. In DNA, the CDR3 is TGTGCCAGCAGTGAACTAGCGGGGGGGCTTGAGACCCAGTACTTC. The gene calls are TRBV2 and TRBJ2-5, with TRBD2 matching 12 bases. The CDR3 contains 15 residues. The V segment lost 2 bases and the J segment 5 bases; nucleotides outside the gene matches: 3. Germline CDR1 and CDR2: SNHLY and FYNNEI. The full variable domain, completed using reference TRBV2 and TRBJ2-5, is EPEVTQTPSHQVTQMGQEVILRCVPISNHLYFYWYRQILGQKVEFLVSFYNNEISEKSEIFDDQFSVERPDGSNFTLKIRSTKLEDSAMYFCASSELAGGLETQYFGPGTRLLVL.

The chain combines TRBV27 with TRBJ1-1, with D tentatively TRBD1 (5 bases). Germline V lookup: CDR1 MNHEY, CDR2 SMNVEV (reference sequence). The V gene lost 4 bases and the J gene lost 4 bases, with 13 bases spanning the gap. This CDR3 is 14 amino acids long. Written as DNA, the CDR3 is TGTGCCAGCAGTTCCCTCCCGGGGACCACTGAAGCTTTCTTT. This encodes CASSSLPGTTEAFF.

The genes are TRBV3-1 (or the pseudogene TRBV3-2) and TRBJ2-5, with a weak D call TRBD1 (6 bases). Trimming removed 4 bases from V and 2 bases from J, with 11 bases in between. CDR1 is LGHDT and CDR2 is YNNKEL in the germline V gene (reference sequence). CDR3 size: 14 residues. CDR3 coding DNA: TGTGCCAGCAGCCGCAGGACAGAACAAGAGACCCAGTACTTC. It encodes CASSRRTEQETQYF.

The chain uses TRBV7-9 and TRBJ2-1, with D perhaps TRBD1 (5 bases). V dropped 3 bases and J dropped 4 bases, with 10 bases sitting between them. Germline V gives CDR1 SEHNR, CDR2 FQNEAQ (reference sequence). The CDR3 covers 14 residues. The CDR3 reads CASSFNGQYNEQFF. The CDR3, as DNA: TGTGCCAGCAGCTTTAATGGACAATACAATGAGCAGTTCTTC. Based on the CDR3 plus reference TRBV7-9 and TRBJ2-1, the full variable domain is DTGVSQNPRHKITKRGQNVTFRCDPISEHNRLYWYRQTLGQGPEFLTYFQNEAQLEKSRLLSDRFSAERPKGSFSTLEIQRTEQGDSAMYLCASSFNGQYNEQFFGPGTRLTVL.

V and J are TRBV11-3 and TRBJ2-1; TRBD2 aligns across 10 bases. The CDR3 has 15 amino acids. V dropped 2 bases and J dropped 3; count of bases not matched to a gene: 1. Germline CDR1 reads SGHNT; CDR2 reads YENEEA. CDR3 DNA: TGTGCCAGCAGCTTACTAGCGGGGGACTACAATGAGCAGTTCTTC. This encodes CASSLLAGDYNEQFF.

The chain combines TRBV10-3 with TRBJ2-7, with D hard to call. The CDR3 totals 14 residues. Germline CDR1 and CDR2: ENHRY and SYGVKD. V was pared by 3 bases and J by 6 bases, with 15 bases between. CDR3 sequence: CAISDSGPPFEQYF. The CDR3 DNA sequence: TGTGCCATCAGTGACTCCGGGCCACCATTCGAGCAGTACTTC.

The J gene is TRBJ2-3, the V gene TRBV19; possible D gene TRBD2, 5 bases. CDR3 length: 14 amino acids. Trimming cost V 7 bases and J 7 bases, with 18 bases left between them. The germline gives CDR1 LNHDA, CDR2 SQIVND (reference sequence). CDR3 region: CASKLGPDRNTQYF. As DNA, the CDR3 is TGTGCCAGTAAACTAGGGCCTGACCGAAATACGCAGTATTTT.

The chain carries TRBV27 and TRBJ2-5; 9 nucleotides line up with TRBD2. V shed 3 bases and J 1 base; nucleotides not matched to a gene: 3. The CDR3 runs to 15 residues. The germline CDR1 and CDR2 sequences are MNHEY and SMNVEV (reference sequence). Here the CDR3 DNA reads TGTGCCAGCAGTTTCTCGCGGGGGGGCCAAGAGACCCAGTACTTC. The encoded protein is CASSFSRGGQETQYF.